This T cell receptor beta chain was retrieved from a study of a mutant IDH1 vaccine in newly diagnosed glioma. As for the study in general: Either 4-6 weeks after radiotherapy alone or alongside temozolomide, vaccination was begun. Of the patients given treatment, around 62% were male and 37.5% were female, and a mean age of roughly 40 years was recorded. Prior therapy was radiotherapy, temozolomide, or both; most received both.

Described time point: week 35, safety follow-up. In the vaccine, a single dose held 300 ug of the mutant IDH1 20-mer peptide, along with topical imiquimod. The protocol was immunoSEQ multiplex PCR, while the TCRdb copy is restricted to in-frame clones and leaves out a portion. Of tens of thousands of clones in the sample, roughly nine tenths were seen once. A note on this clone: Its antigen remains unidentified.

Study-level points and caveats: Changes in the top peripheral T cell clonotypes seemingly had no bearing on pseudoprogression.

The sequencing used PBMCs, collected from a glioma patient whose treatment included an IDH1 peptide vaccine. The TCR sequence derives from a middle-aged man with glioma.

This chain's CDR3 is CASSSQGSNQPQHF. The CDR3 nucleotides are TGTGCCAGCAGCTCACAGGGGAGCAATCAGCCCCAGCATTTT. The V and J genes are TRBV7-9 and TRBJ1-5, with 7 bases matching TRBD1. The length of the CDR3 is 14 residues. Germline V gene data show CDR1 as SEHNR and CDR2 as FQNEAQ (reference sequence). V lost 4 bases and J lost 1; bases outside the gene matches: 1.